The present entry profiles one T cell receptor (beta chain) with its context. The V end was cut by 1 base, the J end by 0 bases, with 8 bases between. Per germline, CDR1 SGHTS and CDR2 YDEGEE. This CDR3 has 15 residues. These data belong to a study of blood T cells in healthy people across ages. A sample-barcoded 5' primer and a J-beta primer mix were used in a second PCR of about 6 to 12 cycles. TCRdb reanalysed the 5' RACE reads using MiXCR and keeps one entry per CDR3 protein. Of fewer than 2 million distinct CDR3 sequences in the sample, 35% to 50% were seen once. The rearrangement uses TRBV5-8 and TRBJ1-5; D is undetermined. Sequenced material: blood. The TCR originated in a human donor in good health. CDR3 sequence (DNA): TGTGCCAGCAGCTTGTCACAGATTAGCAATCAGCCCCAGCATTTT. The encoded protein is CASSLSQISNQPQHF.